This TCR beta chain was observed in a study of identical twins. The CDR3 has 15 residues. V was shortened by 0 bases and J by 4 bases, with 7 bases between the two germline ends. The germline V gene encodes CDR1 LGHNA and CDR2 YNFKEQ. TCRdb fed the 5' RACE reads into MiXCR, producing one record per CDR3 protein. The table records approximately 680,000 distinct CDR3 sequences, just over 7% of them present only once. This clonotype was recorded at least ten times. The target antigen is unknown. Study-wide results and limits: Insertions were fewer in abundant cord blood beta clonotypes, whereas memory repertoires showed none of this pattern. Findings depended on cross-sectional statistics rather than tracking the same donors.

These data were also filed under a second study, of yellow fever vaccine responses in identical twins.

The origin of this receptor is a woman younger than 30 in good health. The material sequenced was PBMCs. The chain links TRBV4-2 to TRBJ2-6; D call uncertain. The CDR3 loop is CASSQDLLGANVLTF. As DNA, the CDR3 is TGTGCCAGCAGCCAAGATCTTCTCGGGGCCAACGTCCTGACTTTC.